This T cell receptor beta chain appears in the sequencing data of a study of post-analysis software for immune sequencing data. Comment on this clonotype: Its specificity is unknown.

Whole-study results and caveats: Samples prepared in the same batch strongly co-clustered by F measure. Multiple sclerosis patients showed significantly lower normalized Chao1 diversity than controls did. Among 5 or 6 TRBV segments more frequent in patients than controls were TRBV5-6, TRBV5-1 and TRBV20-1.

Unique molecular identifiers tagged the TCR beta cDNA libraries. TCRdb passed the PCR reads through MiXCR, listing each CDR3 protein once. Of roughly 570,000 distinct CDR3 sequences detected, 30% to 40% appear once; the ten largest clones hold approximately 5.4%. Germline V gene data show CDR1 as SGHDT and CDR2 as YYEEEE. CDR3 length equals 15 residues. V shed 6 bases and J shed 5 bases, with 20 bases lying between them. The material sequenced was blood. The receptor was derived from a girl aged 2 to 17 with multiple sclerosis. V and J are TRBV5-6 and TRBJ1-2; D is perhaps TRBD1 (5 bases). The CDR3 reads CASMPAGRVNYGYTF. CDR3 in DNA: TGTGCCAGCATGCCGGCGGGCAGGGTGAATTATGGCTACACCTTC.